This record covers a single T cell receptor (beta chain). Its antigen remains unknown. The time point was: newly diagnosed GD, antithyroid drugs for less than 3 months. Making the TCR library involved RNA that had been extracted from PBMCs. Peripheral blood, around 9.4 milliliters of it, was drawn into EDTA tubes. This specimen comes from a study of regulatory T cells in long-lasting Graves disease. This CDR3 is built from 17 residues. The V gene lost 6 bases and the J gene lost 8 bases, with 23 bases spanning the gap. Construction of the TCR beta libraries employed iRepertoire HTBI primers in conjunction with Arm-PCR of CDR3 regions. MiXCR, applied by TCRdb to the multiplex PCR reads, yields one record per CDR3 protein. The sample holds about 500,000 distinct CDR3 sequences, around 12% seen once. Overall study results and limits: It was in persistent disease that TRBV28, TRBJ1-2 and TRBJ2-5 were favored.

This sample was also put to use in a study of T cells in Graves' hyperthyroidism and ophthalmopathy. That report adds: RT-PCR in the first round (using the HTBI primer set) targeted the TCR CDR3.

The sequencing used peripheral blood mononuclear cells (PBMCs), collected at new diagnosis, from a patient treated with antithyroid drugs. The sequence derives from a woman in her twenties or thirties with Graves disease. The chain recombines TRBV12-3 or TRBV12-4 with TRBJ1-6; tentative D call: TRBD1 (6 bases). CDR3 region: CASSPHPDSQADSPLHF. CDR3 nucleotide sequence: TGTGCCAGCAGCCCCCATCCGGACAGCCAGGCGGATTCACCCCTCCACTTT.